This T cell receptor (beta chain) was recorded in a study of shared clonotypes between healthy human individuals. Findings and limits, study-wide: Relative to their counterparts shared across all four donors, non-shared clonotypes exhibited diminished generation probabilities. The naive CD4 repertoires of a few donors were compared, and around 4.7% of clonotypes were shared.

The CDR3 consists of 15 residues. The trim removed 7 bases at V and 2 bases at J, leaving 9 bases unmatched. Germline values: CDR1 SGHRS, CDR2 YFSETQ. Naive-designated CD8 cells lacked CD45RO, were positively enriched for CCR7, and omitted terminally differentiated effector memory CD45RA+ cells. Note on this clone: What it binds is not known.

An even split of each subset's genomic DNA across several immunoSEQ plates was performed. In the sorted-subset replicate PCRs, 200 ng DNA, roughly 29,000 T cell genomes, was used. Some clones are missing from TCRdb's copy, which holds only in-frame ones; the method was immunoSEQ multiplex PCR. The sample carries about 870,000 clones, almost 95% recorded once. The V and J genes are TRBV5-1 and TRBJ2-1; TRBD1 matches 7 bases. The sample was naive CD8+ T cells sorted from blood. The TCR sequence derives from a man younger than 40 in good health. Written as DNA, the CDR3 is TGCGCCAGCGCCACAGGGACAGACCCCTACAATGAGCAGTTCTTC. This gives the protein CASATGTDPYNEQFF.